One and the same sample provided the 20 T cell receptor beta chains below, sequenced in a study of blood T cell repertoires in COVID-19 (dated by TCRdb to about 2020). The receptor library was made with the immunoSEQ multiplex PCR assay. The immuneACCESS repertoire file appears here via TCRdb, limited to in-frame rearrangements. These files lack a portion of the clones; in checked studies, under half of the deficit traces to unresolved V genes, and the cause of the others is not known. In this sample the table shows some 270,000 clones, 91% of which occur a single time. The ten largest clonotypes hold less than 3.5% of the sample. The sample consisted of PBMCs or T cells enriched from blood (not recorded which). Source of these receptors: a man aged 40-50 years who had been exposed to COVID-19.

The chain uses TRBV29-1 and TRBJ2-1; D perhaps matches TRBD1 (6 bases). V dropped 4 bases and J dropped 5 bases, with 12 bases sitting between them. There are 13 residues in the CDR3. CDR1 is SQVTM and CDR2 is ANQGSEA in the germline V gene. CDR3 nucleotides: TGCAGCGTTGTCGGACAGATACACAATGAGCAGTTCTTC. Its translation is CSVVGQIHNEQFF.

This chain joins TRBV24-1 and TRBJ2-1; 7 positions agree with TRBD1. The V gene end was trimmed by 6 bases and the J gene end by 8 bases; junction bases not matched to a gene: 9. Germline V gene sequence: CDR1 KGHDR, CDR2 SFDVKD. The CDR3 totals 14 residues. The CDR3 loop is CATSRTGVGDEQFF. The CDR3 bases are TGTGCCACCAGTCGAACAGGGGTGGGAGATGAGCAGTTCTTC.

This chain joins TRBV14 and TRBJ1-2; D perhaps matches TRBD1 (6 bases). This CDR3 has 16 residues. CDR1 SGHDN and CDR2 FVKESK come from the germline V gene. V lost 4 bases to trimming and J lost 4 bases, with 19 bases between them. The CDR3 nucleotides are TGTGCCAGCAGCCTTCGGACAGAGACATGGCTCTATGGCTACACCTTC. Its protein is CASSLRTETWLYGYTF.

This chain uses TRBV4-2 with TRBJ2-3; D possibly corresponds to TRBD2 (6 bases). Trimming removed 8 bases from V and 3 bases from J, with 9 bases in between. The CDR3 totals 12 residues. Germline V lookup: CDR1 LGHNA, CDR2 YNFKEQ. The CDR3 reads CASGRGTDTQYF. The CDR3 DNA reads TGTGCCAGCGGGCGGGGTACAGATACGCAGTATTTT.

The chain joins TRBV7-2 to TRBJ2-1; 13 positions match TRBD2. Germline V CDR1 and CDR2: SGHTA, FQGNSA. The V and J ends lost 5 bases and 6 bases, in that order; junction bases with no gene match: 10. The CDR3 loop spans 17 amino acids. CDR3 DNA: TGTGCCAGCAGCCCAGGGAGGACTAGCGGGAGAGGCAATGAGCAGTTCTTC. The encoded protein is CASSPGRTSGRGNEQFF.

V is TRBV7-8 and J is TRBJ1-4; 9 bases map to TRBD1. The junction had 4 bases not matched to a gene; V was cut back by 6 bases and J by 5 bases. This CDR3 spans 14 amino acids. Looked up from germline, CDR1 is SGHVS and CDR2 is FQNEAQ. The CDR3 coding sequence is TGTGCCAGCAGATCGGACAGGGGAAATGAAAAACTGTTTTTT. This translates into CASRSDRGNEKLFF.

The chain uses TRBV7-9 and TRBJ2-7; 9 nucleotides match TRBD1. The CDR3 extends over 14 amino acids. The V gene's germline CDR1 is SEHNR and CDR2 FQNEAQ (reference sequence). V was pared by 5 bases and J by 6 bases, with 8 bases of the junction left unmatched. The CDR3 region is CASSPRDRALEQYF. The CDR3 DNA is TGTGCCAGCAGCCCCCGGGACAGGGCACTCGAGCAGTACTTC.

The chain carries TRBV11-3 and TRBJ2-1, with D possibly matching TRBD1 (6 bases). The CDR3 consists of 15 residues. V was shortened by 5 bases and J by 9 bases, with 20 bases between the two germline ends. Germline values: CDR1 SGHNT, CDR2 YENEEA. In nucleotides, the CDR3 is TGTGCCAGCAGCCCGACGGGGCAGGGGAAAGGTGAGCAGTTCTTC. Protein sequence: CASSPTGQGKGEQFF.

CDR3 coding DNA: TGTGCCTGGAGCAAACAGGGGTTAGGGAATCAGCCCCAGCATTTT. Translated, it gives CAWSKQGLGNQPQHF. This sequence joins TRBV30 and TRBJ1-5; 7 bases are shared with TRBD1. CDR1 is GTSNPN, CDR2 SVGIG, per germline (reference sequence). The V segment lost 3 bases and the J segment 4 bases; nucleotides outside the gene matches: 9. The CDR3 is made up of 15 amino acids. Looking up the rest from reference TRBV30 and TRBJ1-5 gives the full variable domain: SQTIHQWPATLVQPVGSPLSLECTVEGTSNPNLYWYRQAAGRGLQLLFYSVGIGQISSEVPQNLSASRPQDRQFILSSKKLLLSDSGFYLCAWSKQGLGNQPQHFGDGTRLSIL.

This chain uses TRBV28 with TRBJ2-7, with TRBD2 as a possible D gene (7 bases). The ends were cut back, 2 bases at V and 0 bases at J, with 14 bases in the middle. Germline loops: CDR1 MDHEN, CDR2 SYDVKM. The CDR3 is 16 residues long. CDR3 amino acids: CASSLPRGGYSYEQYF. The DNA of the CDR3 is TGTGCCAGCAGTTTACCCAGGGGAGGGTACTCCTACGAGCAGTACTTC.

The V and J genes are TRBV2 and TRBJ2-7, with 12 bases fitting TRBD1. The junction had 13 bases not matched to a gene; V was cut back by 3 bases and J by 1 base. Germline CDR1 reads SNHLY; CDR2 reads FYNNEI. The CDR3 totals 19 residues. Written as DNA, the CDR3 is TGTGCCAGCAGTGAGACGATTTTCGGGACAGGGGGCGATTCCTACGAGCAGTACTTC. Protein product: CASSETIFGTGGDSYEQYF.

The CDR3 DNA sequence: TGTGCCAGCAGCCAACTAGCGAGTAGCTCCTACGAGCAGTACTTC. Amino acid sequence: CASSQLASSSYEQYF. The chain couples TRBV6-5 to TRBJ2-7; 7 bases line up with TRBD2. Trimming at V came to 6 bases and at J to 0 bases, leaving 8 bases not matched to a gene. Germline CDR1 reads MNHEY; CDR2 reads SVGAGI. The length of the CDR3 is 15 residues.

This clone has a handful of counts. This sequence joins TRBV5-1 and TRBJ2-7; D remains unclear. CDR1 SGHRS and CDR2 YFSETQ come from the germline V gene. CDR3 length equals 12 residues. V lost 3 bases and J 2 bases, leaving 6 bases between the germline ends. CDR3 protein: CASSSDTYEQYF. The DNA for the CDR3 is TGCGCCAGCAGCTCTGACACCTACGAGCAGTACTTC.

The V call is TRBV27, the J call TRBJ1-6; the D is unclear. This CDR3 has 13 residues. Trimming took 5 bases from V and 7 from J, leaving 9 bases between them. Germline CDR1 is MNHEY and CDR2 is SMNVEV (reference sequence). The CDR3 region is CASSRNGNSPLHF. For the CDR3, the DNA is TGTGCCAGCAGTCGAAACGGGAATTCACCCCTCCACTTT.

This chain uses TRBV12-5 with TRBJ2-3; 8 bases are shared with TRBD2. The germline gives CDR1 LGHNT, CDR2 FRNRAP. Unmatched junction bases numbered 1, after V lost 4 bases and J lost 4 bases. This CDR3 is 13 amino acids long. Here the CDR3 DNA reads TGTGCTAGTGGTTCGGGACTAGCAGATACGCAGTATTTT. Its protein product is CASGSGLADTQYF.

With regard to this clone: Distinct nucleotide sequences in the sample also encode this CDR3. This chain joins TRBV5-1 and TRBJ2-7, with 7 bases matching TRBD1. V lost 3 bases and J lost 1; bases outside the gene matches: 1. Germline-derived CDR1 and CDR2 are SGHRS and YFSETQ. This CDR3 has 13 amino acids. CDR3 sequence: CASSSTGSYEQYF. CDR3 DNA: TGCGCCAGCAGCTCGACAGGGTCCTACGAGCAGTACTTC.

This chain links TRBV19 with TRBJ2-2, with TRBD2 matching over 10 bases. The CDR3 loop spans 15 amino acids. Looked up from germline, CDR1 is LNHDA and CDR2 is SQIVND (reference sequence). J lost 4 bases, V lost 1 base, and 0 bases had no gene match. Here the CDR3 DNA reads TGTGCCAGTAGTATAGTAGCGGGAGGCACCGGGGAGCTGTTTTTT. It yields the protein CASSIVAGGTGELFF.

The chain combines TRBV11-2 with TRBJ2-7; D perhaps matches TRBD2 (5 bases). The V gene's germline CDR1 is SGHAT and CDR2 FQNNGV. The CDR3 is 14 amino acids. Trimming removed 1 base at V and 4 bases at J, with 11 bases between. The CDR3 loop is CASSLAFGGYEQYF. In DNA, the CDR3 is TGTGCCAGCAGCTTAGCTTTTGGAGGTTACGAGCAGTACTTC.

J is TRBJ1-5 and V is TRBV9; tentative D call: TRBD1 (6 bases). CDR3 size: 15 residues. Between the trimmed V and J ends, which lost 3 bases and 9 bases, there was a span of 19 bases. Germline-derived CDR1 and CDR2 are SGDLS and YYNGEE. The chain's CDR3 is CASSAGTGTYLPQHF. DNA for the CDR3: TGTGCCAGCAGCGCCGGGACCGGGACATATTTGCCCCAGCATTTT.

This sequence joins TRBV5-4 and TRBJ1-4, with D possibly matching TRBD1 (6 bases). The germline V and J ends were trimmed by 3 bases and 4 bases, with 10 bases remaining between them. The CDR3 is 14 residues long. Germline CDR1 is SGHNT and CDR2 is YYREEE (reference sequence). CDR3 DNA sequence: TGTGCCAGCAGCTCCCGGACAGATAATGAAAAACTGTTTTTT. Amino acid sequence: CASSSRTDNEKLFF.